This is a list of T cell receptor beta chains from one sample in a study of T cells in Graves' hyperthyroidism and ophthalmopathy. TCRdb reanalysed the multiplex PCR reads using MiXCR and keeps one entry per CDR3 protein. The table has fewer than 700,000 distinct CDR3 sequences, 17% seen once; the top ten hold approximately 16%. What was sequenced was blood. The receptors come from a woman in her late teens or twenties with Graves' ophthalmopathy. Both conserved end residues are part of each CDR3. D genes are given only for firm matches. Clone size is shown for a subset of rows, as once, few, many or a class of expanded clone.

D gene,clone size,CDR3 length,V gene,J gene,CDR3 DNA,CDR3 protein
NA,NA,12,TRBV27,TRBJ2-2,TGTGCCAGCAGTTCCCTCACCGGGGAGCTGTTTTTT,CASSSLTGELFF
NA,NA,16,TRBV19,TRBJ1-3,TGTGCCAGTATCTCAAGGACAACTAGCTCTGGAAACACCATATATTTT,CASISRTTSSGNTIYF
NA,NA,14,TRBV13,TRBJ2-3,TGTGCCAGCAGCGTGCAGGGCGATTCAGATACGCAGTATTTT,CASSVQGDSDTQYF
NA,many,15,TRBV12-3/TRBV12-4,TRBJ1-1,TGTGCCAGCAGCTTACCAGACGGGGGGGGCACTGAAGCTTTCTTT,CASSLPDGGGTEAFF
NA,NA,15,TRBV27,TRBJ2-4,TGTGCCAGCAGTGGCGGGACTGGGGCCAAAAACATTCAGTACTTC,CASSGGTGAKNIQYF
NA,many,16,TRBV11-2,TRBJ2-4,TGTGCCAGCAGCCGCACAGGGGAGGGGATTAAAAACATTCAGTACTTC,CASSRTGEGIKNIQYF
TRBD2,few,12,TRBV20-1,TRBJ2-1,TGCAGTGCCGTAAGAAGCGGGAGCGTGTTGTTCTTC,CSAVRSGSVLFF
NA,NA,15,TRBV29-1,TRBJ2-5,TGCAGCGTTGAAAGGGCCCAGGGGTGGTCAGAGACCCAGTACTTC,CSVERAQGWSETQYF
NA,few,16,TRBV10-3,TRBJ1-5,TGTGCCATCAGTGAGCCCGGGACGATGGGCAATCAGCCCCAGCATTTT,CAISEPGTMGNQPQHF
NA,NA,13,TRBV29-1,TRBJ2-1,TGCAGCGTTGGTCACATTTCCTACAATGAGCAGTTCTTC,CSVGHISYNEQFF
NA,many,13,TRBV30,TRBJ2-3,TGTGCCTGGTCGAGTAAACGCACAGATACGCAGTATTTT,CAWSSKRTDTQYF
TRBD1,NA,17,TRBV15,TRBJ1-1,TGTGCCACCAGCAGAGATCGAGGACAGGGGGCCTGGACTGAAGCTTTCTTT,CATSRDRGQGAWTEAFF
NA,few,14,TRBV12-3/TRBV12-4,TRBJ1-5,TGTGCCAGCAGTTTCAAGGCAGGTGGGCAGCCCCAGCATTTT,CASSFKAGGQPQHF
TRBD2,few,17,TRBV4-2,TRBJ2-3,TGTGCCAGCAGCCAAGTTGGCGCGGGAGGGCCGACAGATACGCAGTATTTT,CASSQVGAGGPTDTQYF
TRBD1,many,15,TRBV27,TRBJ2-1,TGTGCCAGCAGTTTAGGGACAGGGGCTTTCAATGAGCAGTTCTTC,CASSLGTGAFNEQFF
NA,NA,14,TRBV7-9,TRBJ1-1,TGTGCCAGCAGCAGGGATTTTAGTAACACTGAAGCTTTCTTT,CASSRDFSNTEAFF
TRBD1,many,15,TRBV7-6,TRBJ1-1,TGTGCCAGCAGCGACCCAGGGACAGCTCTCACCGAAGCTTTCTTT,CASSDPGTALTEAFF
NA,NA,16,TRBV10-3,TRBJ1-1,TGTGCCATCAGTGGGGGGTTGTCTGGGGCAAACACTGAAGCTTTCTTT,CAISGGLSGANTEAFF
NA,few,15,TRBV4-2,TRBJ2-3,TGTGCCAGCAGCCAAGATTTGGGGCAGCGAAATACGCAGTATTTT,CASSQDLGQRNTQYF
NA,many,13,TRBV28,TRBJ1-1,TGTGCCAGCAGTTACCAGGGGAGCCCTGAAGCTTTCTTT,CASSYQGSPEAFF
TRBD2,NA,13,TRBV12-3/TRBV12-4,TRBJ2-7,TGTGCCAGCAGGCCAGGACTAGCGAACGAGCAGTACTTC,CASRPGLANEQYF
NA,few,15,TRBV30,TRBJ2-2,TGTGCCTGGAGTGTAGGAGATCTGGTAACCGGGGAGCTGTTTTTT,CAWSVGDLVTGELFF
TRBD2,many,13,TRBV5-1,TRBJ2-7,TGCGCCAGCAGGCGACTAGCGGGCTACGAGCAGTACTTC,CASRRLAGYEQYF
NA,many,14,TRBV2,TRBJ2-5,TGTGCCAGCAGTGAAGGCGGAGTAGGAGAGACCCAGTACTTC,CASSEGGVGETQYF
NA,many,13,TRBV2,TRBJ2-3,TGTGCCAGCAGTTACCCTTCCACAGATACGCAGTATTTT,CASSYPSTDTQYF
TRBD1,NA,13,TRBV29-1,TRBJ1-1,TGCAGCGTTGAGGACAGGTTGAACACTGAAGCTTTCTTT,CSVEDRLNTEAFF
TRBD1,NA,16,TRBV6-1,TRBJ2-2,TGTGCCAGCAATCCCCAGGGGGCGCGGTTCACCGGGGAGCTGTTTTTT,CASNPQGARFTGELFF
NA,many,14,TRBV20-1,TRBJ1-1,TGCAGTGCTAGTCCCGGGGGTTTGAGTACTGAAGCTTTCTTT,CSASPGGLSTEAFF
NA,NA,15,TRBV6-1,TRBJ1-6,TGTGCCAGCTACAGGGACCTTGGCTATAATTCACCCCTCCACTTT,CASYRDLGYNSPLHF
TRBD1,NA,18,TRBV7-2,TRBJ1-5,TGTGCCAGCAGCTTAGAGGGGGGGACAGTCTATAGCAATCAGCCCCAGCATTTT,CASSLEGGTVYSNQPQHF
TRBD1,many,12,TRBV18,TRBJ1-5,TGTGCCAGCCCAGGGGGGGATCAGCCCCAGCATTTT,CASPGGDQPQHF
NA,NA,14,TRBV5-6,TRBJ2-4,TGTGCCAGCACCGTGGGGGGGGCGGGTAACATTCAGTACTTC,CASTVGGAGNIQYF
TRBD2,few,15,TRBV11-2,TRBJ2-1,TGTGCCAGCAGCTTAGAACCTAGCGGGGGCGGTGAGCAGTTCTTC,CASSLEPSGGGEQFF
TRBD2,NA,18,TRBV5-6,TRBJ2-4,TGTGCCAGCAGCTTATGGCGGGGGGGAACACTAGCCAAAAACATTCAGTACTTC,CASSLWRGGTLAKNIQYF
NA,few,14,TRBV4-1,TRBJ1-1,TGCGCCAGCAGCCAAGGAGTGACAGACTATGAAGCTTTCTTT,CASSQGVTDYEAFF
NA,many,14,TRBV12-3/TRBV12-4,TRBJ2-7,TGTGCCAGCAGTTTGAGGGGACACTTTTACGAGCAGTACTTC,CASSLRGHFYEQYF